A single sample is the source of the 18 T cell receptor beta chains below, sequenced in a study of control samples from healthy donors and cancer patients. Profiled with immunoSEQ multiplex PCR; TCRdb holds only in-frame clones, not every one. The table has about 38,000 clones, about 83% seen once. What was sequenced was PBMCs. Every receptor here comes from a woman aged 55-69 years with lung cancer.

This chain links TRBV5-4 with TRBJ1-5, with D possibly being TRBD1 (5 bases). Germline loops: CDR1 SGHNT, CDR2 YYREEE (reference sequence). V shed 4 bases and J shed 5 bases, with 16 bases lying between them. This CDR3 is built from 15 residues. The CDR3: CASSDGRWGDQPQHF. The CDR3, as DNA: TGTGCCAGCAGCGACGGACGGTGGGGGGATCAGCCCCAGCATTTT.

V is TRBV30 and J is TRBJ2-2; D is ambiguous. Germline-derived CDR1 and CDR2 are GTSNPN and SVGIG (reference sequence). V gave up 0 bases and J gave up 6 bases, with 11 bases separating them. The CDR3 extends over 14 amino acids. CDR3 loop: CAWSVLGVAGELFF. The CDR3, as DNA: TGTGCCTGGAGTGTACTTGGGGTAGCCGGGGAGCTGTTTTTT. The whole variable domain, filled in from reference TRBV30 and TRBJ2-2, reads SQTIHQWPATLVQPVGSPLSLECTVEGTSNPNLYWYRQAAGRGLQLLFYSVGIGQISSEVPQNLSASRPQDRQFILSSKKLLLSDSGFYLCAWSVLGVAGELFFGEGSRLTVL.

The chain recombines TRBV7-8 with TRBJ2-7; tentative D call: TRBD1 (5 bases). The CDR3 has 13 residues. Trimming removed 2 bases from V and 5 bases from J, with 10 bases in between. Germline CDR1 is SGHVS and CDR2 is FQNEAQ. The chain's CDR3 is CASSLSRTNEQYF. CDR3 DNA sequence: TGTGCCAGCAGCTTATCCCGGACAAACGAGCAGTACTTC.

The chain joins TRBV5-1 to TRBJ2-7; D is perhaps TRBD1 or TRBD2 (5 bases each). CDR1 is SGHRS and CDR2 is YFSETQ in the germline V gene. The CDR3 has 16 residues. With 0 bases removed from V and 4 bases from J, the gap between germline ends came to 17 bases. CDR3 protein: CASSLGGTVALYEQYF. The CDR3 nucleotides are TGCGCCAGCAGCTTGGGGGGGACCGTTGCCCTTTACGAGCAGTACTTC. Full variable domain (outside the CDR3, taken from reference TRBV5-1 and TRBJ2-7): KAGVTQTPRYLIKTRGQQVTLSCSPISGHRSVSWYQQTPGQGLQFLFEYFSETQRNKGNFPGRFSGRQFSNSRSEMNVSTLELGDSALYLCASSLGGTVALYEQYFGPGTRLTVT.

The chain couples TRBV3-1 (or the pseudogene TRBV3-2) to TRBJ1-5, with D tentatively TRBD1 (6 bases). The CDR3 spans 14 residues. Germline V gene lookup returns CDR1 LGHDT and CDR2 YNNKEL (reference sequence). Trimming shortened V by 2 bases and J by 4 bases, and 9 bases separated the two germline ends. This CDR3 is CASSQTGLNQPQHF. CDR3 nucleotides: TGTGCCAGCAGCCAAACAGGGCTTAATCAGCCCCAGCATTTT.

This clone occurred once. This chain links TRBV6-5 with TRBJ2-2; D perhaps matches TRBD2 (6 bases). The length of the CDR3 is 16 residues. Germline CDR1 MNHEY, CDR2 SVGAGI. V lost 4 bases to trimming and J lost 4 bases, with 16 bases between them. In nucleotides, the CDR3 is TGTGCCAGCAGTTGGGGGACTCTCCGGGGCACCGGGGAGCTGTTTTTT. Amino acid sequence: CASSWGTLRGTGELFF.

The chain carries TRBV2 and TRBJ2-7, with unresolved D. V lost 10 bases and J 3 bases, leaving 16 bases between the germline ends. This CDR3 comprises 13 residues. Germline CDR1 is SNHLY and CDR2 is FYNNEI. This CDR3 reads CANRAIERYEQYF. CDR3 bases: TGTGCCAACCGGGCCATCGAACGCTACGAGCAGTACTTC.

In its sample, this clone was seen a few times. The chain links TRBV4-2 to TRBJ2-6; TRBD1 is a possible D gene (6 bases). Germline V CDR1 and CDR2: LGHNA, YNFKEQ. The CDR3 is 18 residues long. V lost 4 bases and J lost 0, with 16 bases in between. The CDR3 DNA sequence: TGTGCCAGCAGCCCTCGGACAGAGTTTACCTCTGGGGCCAACGTCCTGACTTTC. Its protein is CASSPRTEFTSGANVLTF.

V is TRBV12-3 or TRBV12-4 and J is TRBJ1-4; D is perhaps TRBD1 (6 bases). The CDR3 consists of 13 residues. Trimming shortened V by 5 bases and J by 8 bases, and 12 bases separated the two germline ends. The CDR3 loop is CASSKGVGEKLFF. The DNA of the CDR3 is TGTGCCAGCAGTAAGGGGGTAGGAGAAAAACTGTTTTTT.

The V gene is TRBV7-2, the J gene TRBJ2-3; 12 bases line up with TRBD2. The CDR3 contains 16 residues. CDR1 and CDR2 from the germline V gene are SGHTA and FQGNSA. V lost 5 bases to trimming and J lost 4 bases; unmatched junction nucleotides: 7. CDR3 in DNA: TGTGCCAGCAGCCCACCTAGCGGGAGGGGTGCAGATACGCAGTATTTT. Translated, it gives CASSPPSGRGADTQYF.

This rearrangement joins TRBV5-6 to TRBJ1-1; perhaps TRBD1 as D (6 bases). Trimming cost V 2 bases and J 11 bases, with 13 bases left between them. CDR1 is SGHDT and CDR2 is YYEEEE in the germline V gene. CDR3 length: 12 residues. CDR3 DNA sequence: TGTGCCAGCAGCTTCACACAGGGACTGGCTTTCTTT. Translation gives CASSFTQGLAFF.

DNA for the CDR3: TGCAGTGCTAGGGTGAGGGTTGGCTACACCTTC. It codes for CSARVRVGYTF. This chain links TRBV20-1 with TRBJ1-2; no clear D. The CDR3 spans 11 residues. CDR1 is DFQATT, CDR2 SNEGSKA, per germline (reference sequence). Trimming removed 3 bases at V and 7 bases at J, with 9 bases between.

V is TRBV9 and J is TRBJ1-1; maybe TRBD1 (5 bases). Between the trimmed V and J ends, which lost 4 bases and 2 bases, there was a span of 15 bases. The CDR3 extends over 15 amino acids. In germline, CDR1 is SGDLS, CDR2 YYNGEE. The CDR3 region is CASSPSGTANTEAFF. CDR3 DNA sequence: TGTGCCAGCAGCCCATCCGGGACGGCAAACACTGAAGCTTTCTTT.

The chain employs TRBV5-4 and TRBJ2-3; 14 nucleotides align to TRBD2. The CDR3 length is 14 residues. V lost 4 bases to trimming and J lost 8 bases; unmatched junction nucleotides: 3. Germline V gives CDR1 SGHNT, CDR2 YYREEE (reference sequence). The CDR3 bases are TGTGCCAGCAGCCCCGGGACTAGCGGGAGTACGCAGTATTTT. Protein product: CASSPGTSGSTQYF.

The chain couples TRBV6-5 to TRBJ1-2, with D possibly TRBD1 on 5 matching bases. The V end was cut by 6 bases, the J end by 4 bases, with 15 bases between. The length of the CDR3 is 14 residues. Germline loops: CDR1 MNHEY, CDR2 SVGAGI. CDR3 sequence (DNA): TGTGCCAGCAGATCCCAGGCGGGGGGCTATGGCTACACCTTC. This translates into CASRSQAGGYGYTF.

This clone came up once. In DNA form, the CDR3 reads TGTGCCAGCAGCTTAGGGGGACCACTCTACGAGCAGTACTTC. Protein sequence: CASSLGGPLYEQYF. The gene calls are TRBV7-2 and TRBJ2-7; D might be TRBD1 or TRBD2, each matching 5 bases. The CDR3 spans 14 residues. Germline CDR1 SGHTA, CDR2 FQGNSA. V was trimmed by 1 base and J by 3 bases, leaving 10 bases between them.

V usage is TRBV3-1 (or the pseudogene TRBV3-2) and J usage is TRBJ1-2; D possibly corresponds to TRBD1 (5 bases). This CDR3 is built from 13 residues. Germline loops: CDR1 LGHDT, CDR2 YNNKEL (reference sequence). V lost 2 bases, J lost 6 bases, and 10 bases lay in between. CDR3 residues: CASSQLQGNGYTF. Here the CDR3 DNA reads TGTGCCAGCAGCCAACTGCAGGGAAATGGCTACACCTTC.

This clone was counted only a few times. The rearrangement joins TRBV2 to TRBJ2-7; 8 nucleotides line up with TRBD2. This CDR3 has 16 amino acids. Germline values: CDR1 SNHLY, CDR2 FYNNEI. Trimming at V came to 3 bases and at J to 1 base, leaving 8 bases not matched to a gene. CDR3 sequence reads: CASSDQGGRKSYEQYF. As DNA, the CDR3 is TGTGCCAGCAGTGATCAGGGCGGGAGGAAGTCCTACGAGCAGTACTTC.